Each of the 12 T cell receptor beta chains below was sequenced from the same sample in a study of cytomegalovirus exposure and HLA in healthy donors. The primer mix had 60 Vbeta and 13 Jbeta primers. Sequenced by immunoSEQ multiplex PCR; TCRdb stores in-frame clones only, minus some. The table lists 150,000 to 200,000 clones, approximately 9.5% of them singletons. Source material: PBMCs. These receptors originate from a woman between 25 and 40 years old in good health and CMV-seropositive.

This clone was counted between two and nine times. This chain links TRBV5-5 with TRBJ2-7, with 9 bases fitting TRBD1. The germline V gene encodes CDR1 SGHKS and CDR2 YYEKEE (reference sequence). V was clipped by 3 bases and J by 3 bases; unmatched bases: 10. The CDR3 totals 16 residues. CDR3 nucleotides: TGTGCCAGCAGCTACCGTCCTCGACAGGGGGACTACGAGCAGTACTTC. Translated, it gives CASSYRPRQGDYEQYF.

This clone was observed a few times. The CDR3 DNA sequence: TGTGCCAGCAGCCTGTTAGCGGGAGGGCCACATACGCAGTATTTT. As protein: CASSLLAGGPHTQYF. This rearrangement joins TRBV7-3 to TRBJ2-3, with 11 bases fitting TRBD2. From germline, CDR1 is SGHTA and CDR2 FQGTGA. The CDR3 covers 15 residues. The ends lost 5 bases at V and 7 bases at J; junction bases unmatched: 8.

The chain carries TRBV5-4 and TRBJ2-7; 9 bases agree with TRBD1. Looked up from germline, CDR1 is SGHNT and CDR2 is YYREEE (reference sequence). V was clipped by 5 bases and J by 5 bases; unmatched bases: 8. The CDR3 is 14 residues long. CDR3 protein: CASRFSGQGHEQYF. The CDR3 DNA reads TGTGCCAGCAGATTTTCGGGACAGGGCCACGAGCAGTACTTC.

V and J are TRBV6-1 and TRBJ2-3; 8 nucleotides agree with TRBD2. With V trimmed by 9 bases and J by 4 bases, 6 bases remained unmatched. CDR1 MNHNS and CDR2 SASEGT come from the germline V gene. The CDR3 is 13 residues long. CDR3 in amino acids: CASGALAADTQYF. In DNA form, the CDR3 reads TGTGCCAGTGGTGCACTAGCGGCAGATACGCAGTATTTT.

There are a few counts of this clone. This sequence joins TRBV2 and TRBJ1-2; tentatively, D is TRBD1 (6 bases). V was pared by 4 bases and J by 2 bases, with 8 bases between. This CDR3 contains 13 residues. Germline assignment: CDR1 SNHLY and CDR2 FYNNEI. The CDR3 bases are TGTGCCAGCAGTGTAAGGGGGAACTATGGCTACACCTTC. Protein product: CASSVRGNYGYTF.

This clone was found a few times. Other DNA sequences of this sample code for an identical CDR3. This chain uses TRBV6-5 with TRBJ2-1, with D tentatively TRBD2 (5 bases). Germline values: CDR1 MNHEY, CDR2 SVGAGI. V gave up 5 bases and J gave up 4 bases, with 9 bases separating them. The length of the CDR3 is 13 residues. CDR3 in DNA: TGTGCCAGCAGTCCCGGCGGGTACAATGAGCAGTTCTTC. It encodes CASSPGGYNEQFF.

The genes are TRBV30 and TRBJ1-5, with a weak D call TRBD1 (5 bases). Germline CDR1 and CDR2: GTSNPN and SVGIG (reference sequence). CDR3 size: 14 residues. The germline V and J ends were trimmed by 2 bases and 3 bases, with 11 bases remaining between them. CDR3 in amino acids: CAWSRDSFNQPQHF. The CDR3 DNA is TGTGCCTGGAGTCGTGACAGCTTCAATCAGCCCCAGCATTTT.

This clone was counted a few times. This chain joins TRBV12-5 and TRBJ2-1; D may be TRBD1 (6 bases). The CDR3 totals 13 residues. The germline CDR1 and CDR2 sequences are LGHNT and FRNRAP. The V and J ends lost 5 bases and 8 bases respectively, with 13 bases between them. The CDR3 loop reads CASGPQGQDEQFF. As DNA, the CDR3 is TGTGCTAGTGGTCCACAGGGTCAGGATGAGCAGTTCTTC.

This clone has just a few counts. The chain employs TRBV4-1 and TRBJ2-7; 11 positions agree with TRBD2. The CDR3 runs 15 residues. Trimming removed 4 bases from V and 1 base from J; junction bases left unmatched: 3. Germline V gene lookup returns CDR1 MGHRA and CDR2 YSYEKL. CDR3 DNA sequence: TGCGCCAGCAGCCCCGGGACTAGCGGTTCCTACGAGCAGTACTTC. Its protein product is CASSPGTSGSYEQYF.

The rearrangement uses TRBV10-1 and TRBJ2-7; possible D gene TRBD2, 6 bases. Trimming removed 4 bases at V and 7 bases at J, with 14 bases between. The CDR3 is 13 amino acids. Germline CDR1 WNHNN, CDR2 SYGVQD (reference sequence). CDR3 DNA: TGCGCCAGCAGTGTGGACGGGAGAGGGGAGCAGTACTTC. This gives the protein CASSVDGRGEQYF.

V is TRBV11-3 and J is TRBJ2-3, with a weak D call TRBD1 (5 bases). Germline V gene data show CDR1 as SGHNT and CDR2 as YENEEA. The CDR3 sequence is 14 residues long. V dropped 5 bases and J dropped 0 bases, with 9 bases sitting between them. The CDR3 here is CASSAQGSTDTQYF. For the CDR3, the DNA is TGTGCCAGCAGCGCGCAGGGAAGCACAGATACGCAGTATTTT.

V is TRBV19 and J is TRBJ1-2; weak D call: TRBD1 (6 bases). Trimming left V 0 bases short and J 2 bases short, with 10 bases between. CDR1 LNHDA and CDR2 SQIVND come from the germline V gene (reference sequence). The CDR3 totals 15 residues. The CDR3, as DNA: TGTGCCAGTAGTATAGATCCAGGGGCGAACTATGGCTACACCTTC. This codes for CASSIDPGANYGYTF.